The entry below gives a single TCR beta chain sequence along with its context. This sample stems from a study of blood T cell repertoires in COVID-19. Overall study context: Acute-phase and convalescent COVID-19 samples originated in the United States, Italy and Spain. In each case, the material was cDNA or gDNA derived from T cells, B-cell-depleted T cells, or PBMCs.

CDR3 length equals 14 residues. The J segment lost 6 bases and the V segment lost 3 bases, leaving 7 bases of the junction unmatched. Looked up from germline, CDR1 is SGHNT and CDR2 is YYREEE (reference sequence). Authors' data handling: For nucleated cells, counts were estimated from reference gene primer amplification. Generated by immunoSEQ multiplex PCR, the TCRdb table keeps only in-frame clones and is missing some. From that table come the V and J calls and clone size; the DNA was used to work out D and trimming. The repertoire holds more than 90,000 clones, roughly nine tenths seen once, with 7.9% in the top ten.

The J gene is TRBJ2-7, the V gene TRBV5-4, with 9 positions matching TRBD2. The specimen sequenced was peripheral blood. The clonotype comes from a man between 65 and 85 years old who had recovered from COVID-19. CDR3 sequence (DNA): TGTGCCAGCAGCTCTAGTGGACTAGCGATCGAGCAGTACTTC. Its protein is CASSSSGLAIEQYF. The full variable domain, completed using reference TRBV5-4 and TRBJ2-7, is ETGVTQSPTHLIKTRGQQVTLRCSSQSGHNTVSWYQQALGQGPQFIFQYYREEENGRGNFPPRFSGLQFPNYSSELNVNALELDDSALYLCASSSSGLAIEQYFGPGTRLTVT.